The TCR beta chain under discussion was sequenced for a study of cytomegalovirus exposure and HLA in healthy donors (dated by TCRdb to the late 2010s). Regarding the complete study: An earlier analysis of 587 of the donors reported 276 Gb of sequence data and some 110 million unique TCR beta sequences obtained from around 180 million T cells. About 280 gigabases of sequencing data and around 88 million unique TCR sequences made up an early release that covered several hundred HLA-typed donors. Of the 350 to 400 genotyped donors, 81% fell in the genetic ancestry cluster associated with self-reported Caucasian donors. The study aimed to test whether cataloging public T cell receptors could reveal signatures of past pathogen exposure. The study profiled the T cell repertoires of 550 to 700 subjects by immunosequencing and related them to cytomegalovirus serostatus. Besides the first cohort of 666 subjects, a separate validation cohort made up of 120 or so different subjects was used. To predict cytomegalovirus infection status, the study combined high-throughput TCR immunosequencing, statistical association of individual TCRs with disease status, and machine learning. A later analysis re-analyzed previously published TCR beta repertoires from about 730 donors and added high-resolution HLA genotyping to study TCR occurrence patterns. Rather than using new phenotypic data, the later analysis identified candidate immune exposures from TCR beta sequences and from how often those sequences occurred across donors. An earlier analysis of about 620 of the donors applied high-throughput TCR beta sequencing to assess whether each TCR beta V gene segment acted as functional or pseudogenic. Alongside the repertoire data, information on donor age, sex, ethnicity and CMV serostatus was compiled. A later genetic analysis took genome-wide SNP genotypes for about 55% of the 666 donors and used that subset as a discovery cohort. All discovery cohort repertoires had been generated on a single sequencing platform. Both class I and class II loci were covered by HLA typing, at four-digit resolution. Typing coverage differed by locus: A, B, C, DRB1 and DQB1 were typed in roughly 620-630 donors, DQA1 in 522, DPA1 in 600 to 610, and DPB1 in just under 490. Four to six DR-DQ haplotypes were handled as single units for association and clustering, since linkage in the cohort was strong. Among some 400 genotyped donors of the cohort, an average of around 220,000 unique TCR beta nucleotide sequences was sequenced per donor, of which 15% to 20% were non-productive.

What the study reported, not specific to this receptor: The sequencing pipeline was judged likely to have produced a cluster of highly shared sequence variants as a technical artifact. In vitro tests confirmed that a few of the cytomegalovirus-associated TCR beta chains recognize cytomegalovirus antigens. According to a later analysis, TCR association rates differed among HLA loci, with DRB1 alleles showing the most associated TCRs and HLA-C alleles showing the fewest. Because HLA typing was unavailable for some donors at each locus, only the typed subset was used in association tests. V-gene and J-gene trimming of TCR beta chains was associated with a missense DCLRE1C variant in a later genetic analysis, and the association was replicated in an independent cohort. Only TCR beta chains were sequenced in this cohort, and the absence of alpha or paired-chain data limited detectable features. A further reported finding was that TCR beta sequences accurately predicted the HLA-A and HLA-B alleles for most subjects in the first cohort. According to a later analysis, parvovirus B19, influenza, CMV and Epstein-Barr virus appeared linked to several top co-occurrence clusters. According to a later genetic analysis, donors in an Asian-associated ancestry cluster had fewer N-insertions in productive TCRs than the approximately 700-donor mean. According to a later analysis, most CMV-associated TCR beta chains appeared to be HLA-restricted, and the HLA associations seemed to be driven largely by CMV exposure. Sequencing depth was assumed to be roughly uniform across donors in the presence/absence analyses, though that assumption may not hold. The only immune exposure information available for the cohort was CMV serostatus. Assigning TCR associations to individual alleles was difficult when HLA alleles, especially DR and DQ, strongly co-occurred. Across donors, most TCR sequences were observed very rarely, whereas some public TCRs were present in many individuals. The authors suggested that the approach could potentially be extended to other disease states and immunological phenotypes. The study listed 170 or so TCR beta chains as associated with cytomegalovirus. Linkage disequilibrium might explain the correlated functional status among segregating V segments, but an unknown experimental factor could not be excluded. Broadly in line with IMGT annotations, most TCR beta V segments showed up in productive rearrangements about 87% or about 30% of the time in an earlier analysis of roughly 590 of the donors. In both the original and validation cohorts, the classifier was reported to diagnose cytomegalovirus status with high specificity and sensitivity. In a later analysis, about 16,000 TCR beta sequences were associated with specific HLA alleles at a false discovery rate of 0.05. In a later analysis, HLA-associated TCR beta chains were found to be more clonally expanded and to have lower generation probabilities than equally common non-associated chains. About 17 rarely observed V segments, including chromosome 9 orphons, were excluded from the earlier analysis of several hundred of the donors because counts were too low. Some IMGT-functional V segments, including TRBV6-2 and TRBV6-3, could not be told apart with the 87-base-pair reads, so those segments were excluded.

As encoded in the germline V gene (reference sequence), CDR1 is SGHNT while CDR2 is YYREEE. Inclusive of the bounding cysteine and phenylalanine, the CDR3 is 16 residues long. The kept DNA is CDR3 alone, 48 bases in frame from the first base. V is clipped by 4 bases and J by 4 bases, and the sequence between their germline boundaries is 17 bases long. On this clone: Its cognate antigen has yet to be identified. One base away there is no much larger clone; base qualities are not given.

The library was prepared using the immunoSEQ multiplex PCR assay. For the multiplex PCR, a mixture combining 60 forward primers for TCR Vbeta segments and 13 reverse primers for TCR Jbeta segments was used. The CDR3 region of rearranged TCR beta genes was amplified from genomic DNA by a multiplex PCR assay. Amplified TCR beta libraries were sequenced as 87-base-pair reads on the Illumina HiSeq System. For the original study's pipeline: A later analysis tallied some 79 million unique TCR beta chains across the 666 repertoires, and approximately 11 million of those chains were shared by two or more donors. Raw reads were error-corrected and collapsed into unique sequences by a nearest-neighbor algorithm in which closely related sequences were merged to remove PCR and sequencing errors. CDR3 sequences were aligned to IMGT reference sequences to assign V, D and J gene segments. Each retained sequence needed at least a six-nucleotide match to both a V gene segment and a J gene segment. Rearrangements were classified as productive when the CDR3 lacked stop codons and remained in frame with V and J, and all other rearrangements were classified as non-productive. CDR3 was defined according to IMGT convention as the region running from the second conserved V-encoded cysteine to the conserved J-encoded phenylalanine. The earlier analysis of some 600 of the donors excluded sequences that lacked an unambiguous match to a single V gene segment. In an earlier analysis of a few hundred of the donors, a V segment was called functional when productive rearrangements were above 56.7%, and segregating when the standard deviation between donors exceeded 5%. A statistical classification framework was built for diagnosing cytomegalovirus status from the catalog of TCR beta chain sequences. In a later analysis, V and J genes were assigned by comparing TCR nucleotide sequences against IMGT/GENE-DB human TR gene sequences. In a later analysis, CDR3 sequences and most-parsimonious VDJ recombination scenarios were assigned using the TCRdist pipeline. A later analysis defined each TCR beta chain by its CDR3 amino acid sequence plus V-gene family, and excluded reads lacking a unique V-gene family. A later analysis removed 500 to 600 highly shared, low-generation-probability nucleotide sequences to deal with suspected cross-contamination and a sequencing artifact. In a later analysis, a clonal expansion index for each public chain was calculated from normalized within-repertoire ranks of inferred template counts. Generation probabilities in a later analysis came from a VDJ recombination model fitted to out-of-frame rearrangements, and those results were checked against IGoR. A later analysis scored TCR-TCR, TCR-HLA and TCR-CMV co-occurrence with hypergeometric tests, applying a repertoire-size bias correction to TCR pairs. In a later analysis, false discovery rates were estimated by permuting HLA or CMV assignments 20 times. In a later analysis, co-occurring TCRs were grouped using DBSCAN, with TCRdist sequence similarity added in when clustering inside HLA-allele-positive subsets. Co-occurrence clustering excluded repertoires with fewer than 30,000 or more than 120,000 public chains, plus five with anomalous nucleotide sharing. In its TCRdb copy, this immuneACCESS table keeps in-frame sequences only and misses some clones. Where compared with another copy, unresolved V genes explain less than half of these, and the others have no known cause. That table supplies the V and J calls and clone size; D and trimming were determined from the DNA. The sample yields 98,000 or so clones; more than 75% were counted once. The ten top clones hold 7% to 10% of the sample.

The cohort comprised around 700 healthy bone marrow donors. At the time of sampling, all cohort members were nominally healthy, though unrecorded immune exposures were likely present. CMV serostatus was recorded as positive for roughly 290 and negative for about 55% of the roughly 670 cohort members, whereas no CMV serostatus was recorded for the donor in question. A peripheral blood sample was collected from each donor, and TCR beta sequencing was performed on peripheral blood mononuclear cells. The Qiagen DNeasy Blood Extraction Kit was used to extract genomic DNA from the blood cell samples. This sequence uses TRBV5-4 and TRBJ2-2; the D segment could be TRBD2, given 7 matching bases. Specimen: PBMCs. The clonotype comes from a human donor in good health. The encoded CDR3 is CASSNRRGGGTGELFF. Here is the DNA: TGTGCCAGCAGCAACCGCAGGGGCGGGGGCACCGGGGAGCTGTTTTTT.